The entry that follows covers one TCR beta chain sequence. Antigen: not known. The data were obtained in a study of response to subunit inactivated influenza vaccine. Study conclusions and caveats: The authors suggested that few new T cells are recruited per seasonal influenza vaccination.

The length of the CDR3 is 16 residues. V lost 0 bases to trimming and J lost 5 bases, with 14 bases between them. Germline V gives CDR1 MGHRA, CDR2 YSYEKL. TCRdb called the RT-PCR reads again in MiXCR, with one record for every CDR3 protein. The table lists about 240,000 distinct CDR3 sequences, 9% to 15% of them singletons. V is TRBV4-1 and J is TRBJ1-5; TRBD1 is a possible D gene (5 bases). The sequences come from non-naive T cells sorted from PBMCs, collected 14 to 15 days before vaccination. The source is a man aged 45-60 years who received an inactivated influenza vaccine. The chain's CDR3 is CASSQDSFGGDQPQHF. In nucleotides, the CDR3 is TGCGCCAGCAGCCAAGACTCCTTTGGAGGGGATCAGCCCCAGCATTTT.